The clone carrying this TCR beta chain has more than one count but fewer than ten. Its antigen is undetermined. The data originate from a study of blood T cells in healthy people across ages. Next came a second PCR, run for roughly 7 to 12 cycles, which used a sample-barcoded 5' primer along with a J-beta primer mix. Every cDNA was tagged by a template-switch adaptor with 12 random nucleotides. Individual samples furnished no less than 3 million CDR3-containing paired-end reads apiece. A single record per CDR3 protein comes from TCRdb applying MiXCR to the 5' RACE reads. Of roughly 900,000 distinct CDR3 sequences in the sample, about 48% were seen once. The V segment lost 6 bases and the J segment 6 bases; nucleotides outside the gene matches: 11. Germline CDR1 MNHEY, CDR2 SVGEGT. CDR3 length: 15 residues. The study's findings and limits: Diversity figures based on one million T cells were deemed too low. Among long-lived donors, naive CD4+ cells were more numerous and diversity higher than in aged donors.

This receptor was taken from a man aged 30-40 years in good health. Sequencing was done on a sample of blood. This chain uses TRBV6-2 or TRBV6-3 with TRBJ2-1; 7 positions match TRBD1. The CDR3 loop is CASSTDRKEGNEQFF. The CDR3 DNA reads TGTGCCAGCAGCACGGACAGGAAAGAGGGCAATGAGCAGTTCTTC.